The rows below give T cell receptor beta chains drawn from one sample of a study of T-cell reconstitution after alpha-beta-depleted transplantation in children. Using its own MiXCR run on the PCR reads, TCRdb lists one record per CDR3 protein. The repertoire has fewer than 20,000 distinct CDR3 sequences, about 7.7% of them found once; the top ten carry roughly a third. The source was PBMCs, mostly from graft donor cells, collected 60 days after TCRalphabeta/CD19-depleted stem cell transplant. Every receptor here comes from a boy younger than two who had a stem cell transplant for Wiskott-Aldrich syndrome, so the T cells may come from the graft donor. The CDR3 runs from the conserved cysteine through the conserved F or W. Each record gives: V gene, J gene, D gene, clone size, CDR3 length, CDR3 DNA, CDR3 protein. The D gene is left open where the match is weak. Not all rows give a size; the values are once, few, many and, for expanded clones, a class.

v_call: TRBV7-9
j_call: TRBJ1-2
d_call: NA
clone_size: few
cdr3_length: 13
cdr3_nt: TGTGCCAGCAGCTTAGCTCGGCAAGGTGGCTACACCTTC
cdr3_aa: CASSLARQGGYTF

v_call: TRBV4-2
j_call: TRBJ1-4
d_call: NA
clone_size: many
cdr3_length: 15
cdr3_nt: TGTGCCAGCAGCCAAGGTCCGGGGTCTAATGAAAAACTGTTTTTT
cdr3_aa: CASSQGPGSNEKLFF

v_call: TRBV18
j_call: TRBJ2-1
d_call: NA
clone_size: many
cdr3_length: 14
cdr3_nt: TGTGCCAGCTCACCACAGATATCATACAATGAGCAGTTCTTC
cdr3_aa: CASSPQISYNEQFF

v_call: TRBV7-9
j_call: TRBJ2-1
d_call: TRBD2
clone_size: many
cdr3_length: 19
cdr3_nt: TGTGCCAGCAGCCCCCTGGGACTAGCGGGAGGTTCCTCCTACAATGAGCAGTTCTTC
cdr3_aa: CASSPLGLAGGSSYNEQFF

v_call: TRBV6-1
j_call: TRBJ2-1
d_call: TRBD2
clone_size: few
cdr3_length: 14
cdr3_nt: TGTGCCAGTAGGCGGGAGTGGTCCTACAATGAGCAGTTCTTC
cdr3_aa: CASRREWSYNEQFF

v_call: TRBV29-1
j_call: TRBJ2-6
d_call: NA
clone_size: many
cdr3_length: 18
cdr3_nt: TGCAGCGTTCGTTCGATTAAACAGCCCTACTCTGGGGCCAACGTCCTGACTTTC
cdr3_aa: CSVRSIKQPYSGANVLTF

v_call: TRBV7-9
j_call: TRBJ2-5
d_call: NA
clone_size: many
cdr3_length: 15
cdr3_nt: TGTGCCAGCAGTCGGGACATACTGTACCAAGAGACCCAGTACTTC
cdr3_aa: CASSRDILYQETQYF

v_call: TRBV30
j_call: TRBJ1-5
d_call: NA
clone_size: NA
cdr3_length: 13
cdr3_nt: TGTGCCTGGAGTGGACAGGATAATCAGCCCCAGCATTTT
cdr3_aa: CAWSGQDNQPQHF

v_call: TRBV6-1
j_call: TRBJ2-7
d_call: NA
clone_size: many
cdr3_length: 16
cdr3_nt: TGTGCCAGCAGTAGGAGTCCCCTAGAGTGGTCCTACGAGCAGTACTTC
cdr3_aa: CASSRSPLEWSYEQYF

v_call: TRBV20-1
j_call: TRBJ2-7
d_call: NA
clone_size: many
cdr3_length: 14
cdr3_nt: TGCAGTGCTAGAGATCAGGTAGTTCAGTACGAGCAGTACTTC
cdr3_aa: CSARDQVVQYEQYF

v_call: TRBV19
j_call: TRBJ1-5
d_call: TRBD1
clone_size: many
cdr3_length: 17
cdr3_nt: TGTGCCAGTAGCGGGGGCAGGGGGCGCTTAAACAATCAGCCCCAGCATTTT
cdr3_aa: CASSGGRGRLNNQPQHF

v_call: TRBV20-1
j_call: TRBJ2-7
d_call: NA
clone_size: once
cdr3_length: 14
cdr3_nt: TGCTTCGGGGGCCCGGGGGGCCTTTTCTACGAGCAGTACTTC
cdr3_aa: CFGGPGGLFYEQYF

v_call: TRBV6-5
j_call: TRBJ2-7
d_call: NA
clone_size: many
cdr3_length: 13
cdr3_nt: TGTGCCAGCTGGGGGCGCAGGAGAGGCGAGCAGTACTTC
cdr3_aa: CASWGRRRGEQYF

v_call: TRBV6-1
j_call: TRBJ1-5
d_call: NA
clone_size: many
cdr3_length: 15
cdr3_nt: TGTGCCAGCAGCTCCGGGACATTTAGCAATCAGCCCCAGCATTTT
cdr3_aa: CASSSGTFSNQPQHF

v_call: TRBV2
j_call: TRBJ2-5
d_call: NA
clone_size: many
cdr3_length: 13
cdr3_nt: TGTGCCAGTAACACCGGGAGTCAAGAGACCCAGTACTTC
cdr3_aa: CASNTGSQETQYF

v_call: TRBV3-1
j_call: TRBJ2-5
d_call: NA
clone_size: NA
cdr3_length: 16
cdr3_nt: TGTGCCAGCAGCCAAGGTACGGCGGGAATGCAAGAGACCCAGTACTTC
cdr3_aa: CASSQGTAGMQETQYF

v_call: TRBV5-1
j_call: TRBJ2-7
d_call: NA
clone_size: NA
cdr3_length: 14
cdr3_nt: TGCGCCAGCAGCCCTACCACAGCGGGTGGCAGCAGGTACTTC
cdr3_aa: CASSPTTAGGSRYF

v_call: TRBV10-3
j_call: TRBJ2-1
d_call: TRBD1
clone_size: few
cdr3_length: 14
cdr3_nt: TGTGCCATCAGGGACAGGGAGGCCTACAATGAGCAGTTCTTC
cdr3_aa: CAIRDREAYNEQFF

v_call: TRBV30
j_call: TRBJ2-7
d_call: TRBD2
clone_size: many
cdr3_length: 16
cdr3_nt: TGTGCCTGGAGCAATTTCGGGACTAGCTCTCGGAGAGGGCAGTACTTC
cdr3_aa: CAWSNFGTSSRRGQYF

v_call: TRBV10-3
j_call: TRBJ2-1
d_call: NA
clone_size: many
cdr3_length: 11
cdr3_nt: TGTGCCATCAGTGGGGGCGCTAAGCCGTTCTTC
cdr3_aa: CAISGGAKPFF

v_call: TRBV6-2/TRBV6-3
j_call: TRBJ2-1
d_call: NA
clone_size: many
cdr3_length: 12
cdr3_nt: TGTGCCAGCAGTTACTCGGCAGGTCCACAGTTCTTC
cdr3_aa: CASSYSAGPQFF

v_call: TRBV28
j_call: TRBJ2-7
d_call: NA
clone_size: few
cdr3_length: 14
cdr3_nt: TGTGCCACCCTGCGGGACAGACATGCCTACGAGCAGTACTTC
cdr3_aa: CATLRDRHAYEQYF

v_call: TRBV7-2
j_call: TRBJ1-2
d_call: NA
clone_size: many
cdr3_length: 15
cdr3_nt: TGTGCCAGCAGCTTAGCAGAGGACAGTAGCTATGGCTACACCTTC
cdr3_aa: CASSLAEDSSYGYTF

v_call: TRBV7-9
j_call: TRBJ2-1
d_call: TRBD2
clone_size: many
cdr3_length: 15
cdr3_nt: TGTGCCAGCAGCTTGGATGGACGGGGGGGCAATGAGCAGTTCTTC
cdr3_aa: CASSLDGRGGNEQFF

v_call: TRBV12-3/TRBV12-4
j_call: TRBJ1-1
d_call: TRBD1
clone_size: medium-sized
cdr3_length: 14
cdr3_nt: TGTGCCAGCAGTACGCACAGGGGTTACACTGAAGCTTTCTTT
cdr3_aa: CASSTHRGYTEAFF

v_call: TRBV5-1
j_call: TRBJ1-4
d_call: NA
clone_size: many
cdr3_length: 13
cdr3_nt: TGCGCCAGCAGCTTGGCCAGTAAGGAGAAACTGTTTTTT
cdr3_aa: CASSLASKEKLFF

v_call: TRBV5-5
j_call: TRBJ2-3
d_call: TRBD2
clone_size: many
cdr3_length: 16
cdr3_nt: TGTGCCAGCAGCTTCGGGCGGGAGTACGTTACAGATACGCAGTATTTT
cdr3_aa: CASSFGREYVTDTQYF

v_call: TRBV5-5
j_call: TRBJ2-5
d_call: TRBD2
clone_size: many
cdr3_length: 14
cdr3_nt: TGTGCCAGCAGCTTGAGACTAGCGGGAGTGGCCCAGTACTTC
cdr3_aa: CASSLRLAGVAQYF

v_call: TRBV6-5
j_call: TRBJ2-7
d_call: NA
clone_size: few
cdr3_length: 14
cdr3_nt: TGTGCCAGCAGTTCGACAGAATTCTCCTACGAGCAGTACTTC
cdr3_aa: CASSSTEFSYEQYF

v_call: TRBV29-1
j_call: TRBJ2-2
d_call: NA
clone_size: many
cdr3_length: 17
cdr3_nt: TGCAGCGTTGGTGGGGCCCCGGGACATTCGAACACCGGGGAGCTGTTTTTT
cdr3_aa: CSVGGAPGHSNTGELFF

v_call: TRBV18
j_call: TRBJ2-1
d_call: TRBD2
clone_size: many
cdr3_length: 15
cdr3_nt: TGTGCCAGCTCACTCCGTCGGACTAGCGAAGCTGAGCAGTTCTTC
cdr3_aa: CASSLRRTSEAEQFF

v_call: TRBV30
j_call: TRBJ2-3
d_call: TRBD2
clone_size: few
cdr3_length: 14
cdr3_nt: TGTGCCTCCACCGCTAGCGGGAGCACAGATACGCAGTATTTT
cdr3_aa: CASTASGSTDTQYF

v_call: TRBV7-9
j_call: TRBJ2-7
d_call: TRBD1
clone_size: many
cdr3_length: 15
cdr3_nt: TGTGCCAGCAGCTTGAGAACGACAGGGTCCTACGAGCAGTACTTC
cdr3_aa: CASSLRTTGSYEQYF

v_call: TRBV24-1
j_call: TRBJ2-1
d_call: TRBD2
clone_size: many
cdr3_length: 16
cdr3_nt: TGTGCCACCAGTGGGATTAGCGGGACCTCGTACAATGAGCAGTTCTTC
cdr3_aa: CATSGISGTSYNEQFF

v_call: TRBV4-2
j_call: TRBJ2-1
d_call: NA
clone_size: many
cdr3_length: 17
cdr3_nt: TGTGCCAGCAGCCAAGTCAGCGCCGGGAGCTCCTACAATGAGCAGTTCTTC
cdr3_aa: CASSQVSAGSSYNEQFF

v_call: TRBV20-1
j_call: TRBJ2-1
d_call: NA
clone_size: many
cdr3_length: 15
cdr3_nt: TGCAGTGCCAAGCTACTCTGGAGCTCCTACAATGAGCAGTTCTTC
cdr3_aa: CSAKLLWSSYNEQFF

v_call: TRBV12-3/TRBV12-4
j_call: TRBJ2-2
d_call: TRBD2
clone_size: many
cdr3_length: 15
cdr3_nt: TGTGCCAGCAGTTTGACTAGCGAGTACACCGGGGAGCTGTTTTTT
cdr3_aa: CASSLTSEYTGELFF

v_call: TRBV3-1
j_call: TRBJ2-5
d_call: TRBD2
clone_size: many
cdr3_length: 18
cdr3_nt: TGTGCCAGCAGCTCAAAGTACAGTAGCGGGAGAGGAAAGAAGACCCAGTACTTC
cdr3_aa: CASSSKYSSGRGKKTQYF

v_call: TRBV20-1
j_call: TRBJ2-3
d_call: NA
clone_size: NA
cdr3_length: 14
cdr3_nt: TGCAGTGCTAGGAATGGACACCGCACAGATACGCAGTATTTT
cdr3_aa: CSARNGHRTDTQYF

v_call: TRBV20-1
j_call: TRBJ2-1
d_call: TRBD2
clone_size: many
cdr3_length: 13
cdr3_nt: TGCAGTGTGTCTAAGGCGGGAGTTATTGAGCAGTTCTTC
cdr3_aa: CSVSKAGVIEQFF

v_call: TRBV12-3/TRBV12-4
j_call: TRBJ2-3
d_call: NA
clone_size: many
cdr3_length: 15
cdr3_nt: TGTGCCAGCAGTTTAAATCAGGGGGAGGAGGGTACGCAGTATTTT
cdr3_aa: CASSLNQGEEGTQYF

v_call: TRBV6-2/TRBV6-3
j_call: TRBJ2-5
d_call: NA
clone_size: many
cdr3_length: 13
cdr3_nt: TGTGCCAGCAGTGACGACCTTCTGGAGACCCAGTACTTC
cdr3_aa: CASSDDLLETQYF

v_call: TRBV20-1
j_call: TRBJ1-2
d_call: NA
clone_size: few
cdr3_length: 13
cdr3_nt: TGCAGTGCTAGTGGAGACGGCTACGTACGCTACACCTTC
cdr3_aa: CSASGDGYVRYTF

v_call: TRBV9
j_call: TRBJ2-2
d_call: NA
clone_size: NA
cdr3_length: 15
cdr3_nt: TGTGCCAGCAGCGTGACATTAGGAGGCACCGGGGAGCTGTTTTTT
cdr3_aa: CASSVTLGGTGELFF

v_call: TRBV7-8
j_call: TRBJ2-1
d_call: TRBD2
clone_size: many
cdr3_length: 16
cdr3_nt: TGTGCCAGCAGCATTCTAGCGGGAGGCTCCTACAATGAGCAGTTCTTC
cdr3_aa: CASSILAGGSYNEQFF